This TCR beta chain was sequenced for a study of T cells in tuberculosis. Study overall: This South African cohort compared adolescents with or without latent tuberculosis against adults with active tuberculosis. Findings of the study overall: Cases with active tuberculosis were adults, while controls were adolescents. Classification accuracy was about 90% (AUROC 0.7 to 0.95) with the GMM-specific repertoire.

Remarks on this clone: Its antigen remains unidentified.

TCRdb keeps only in-frame clones here, not all; method: immunoSEQ multiplex PCR. The top ten clones hold around 2% of a sample with around 45,000 clones, 94% of them seen once. CDR3 size: 14 residues. Germline V gene data show CDR1 as MGHRA and CDR2 as YSYEKL. Trimming took off 5 bases at V and 2 bases at J, with 13 bases between the two ends. At study entry, adolescents had tuberculin skin tests and IGRA screening. The material sequenced was PBMCs. This sequence was found in a donor under 30 with latent tuberculosis or without tuberculosis infection. Some clones in this sample may be carry-over from other donors' samples. The chain joins TRBV4-1 to TRBJ2-7; a weak D match, TRBD1 (5 bases). For the CDR3, the DNA is TGCGCCAGCAGCGACGACAGAGAGACCTACGAGCAGTACTTC. Its translation: CASSDDRETYEQYF.